This T cell receptor (beta chain) was sequenced in a study of OX40 agonist ivuxolimab in advanced cancers. The V gene lost 3 bases and the J gene lost 0 bases, with 15 bases spanning the gap. Germline CDR1 and CDR2: KGHSH and LQKENI. The CDR3 is made up of 17 amino acids. TCRdb's copy holds only in-frame clones and misses some; the assay was immunoSEQ multiplex PCR. Of 77,000 or so clones in the sample, more than 70% were seen once. This TCR was sampled from an adult with an advanced solid tumor such as melanoma, head and neck, liver or kidney cancer. The chain couples TRBV18 to TRBJ1-3; D ambiguous. The sample here was CD4+ or CD8+ T cells sorted from blood, taken in a trial of the OX40 agonist ivuxolimab. In nucleotides, the CDR3 is TGTGCCAGCTCACCGACAACGACTCTCAGCTCTGGAAACACCATATATTTT. This gives the protein CASSPTTTLSSGNTIYF.